This passage covers 23 T cell receptor beta chains from one sample sequenced in a study of T-cell memory formation after mild COVID-19 (dated by TCRdb to the early 2020s). To prepare the library, 5' RACE was applied. TCRdb shows the sequencer as Illumina NovaSeq 6000. TCRdb reprocessed the public reads (quality trimming at Q25 with fastp, clone calling with MiXCR) and kept in-frame beta chains. Rows with a matching CDR3 protein are joined into one entry that keeps the most common DNA and genes. The sample profile shows approximately 45,000 distinct CDR3 sequences; roughly 6.6% of them were found once. Together, the top ten hold 0.79% of the sample. Sequenced: PBMCs or a T cell subset sorted from them (not recorded which). The receptors stem from an adult who had mild COVID-19 (a few samples of this study predate the infection). The sample titles of this study are shuffled in the database, so cell type and time point are left out.

This clonotype was counted many times. The chain couples TRBV7-9 to TRBJ2-7, with 12 bases matching TRBD2. The trim removed 4 bases at V and 2 bases at J, leaving 0 bases unmatched. The CDR3 is 14 amino acids. Germline V gene lookup returns CDR1 SEHNR and CDR2 FQNEAQ (reference sequence). The CDR3 DNA reads as TGTGCCAGCAGCTCTAGCGGGGGGGCCTACGAGCAGTACTTC. This sequence encodes CASSSSGGAYEQYF.

This clonotype was seen ten or more times. The chain recombines TRBV4-2 with TRBJ2-2; 8 nucleotides agree with TRBD2. Looked up from germline, CDR1 is LGHNA and CDR2 is YNFKEQ. Losses at the gene ends were 1 base for V and 5 bases for J; bases not matched to a gene: 6. This CDR3 is 16 amino acids long. The DNA for the CDR3 is TGTGCCAGCAGCCAAGTGTCGGGGGGGCGAACCGGGGAGCTGTTTTTT. Translated: CASSQVSGGRTGELFF.

This clonotype was found many times. V is TRBV11-3 and J is TRBJ1-1; 11 bases agree with TRBD1. V lost 3 bases to trimming and J lost 6 bases; unmatched junction nucleotides: 0. Looked up from germline, CDR1 is SGHNT and CDR2 is YENEEA. The CDR3 extends over 13 amino acids. This CDR3 is CASSLGQGAEAFF. The CDR3 DNA sequence: TGTGCCAGCAGCTTGGGACAGGGGGCTGAAGCTTTCTTT.

This clonotype was counted at least ten times. This chain connects TRBV27 to TRBJ2-2, with D tentatively TRBD1 (6 bases). With 7 bases removed from V and 3 bases from J, the gap between germline ends came to 21 bases. This CDR3 is built from 17 residues. Germline V gives CDR1 MNHEY, CDR2 SMNVEV (reference sequence). CDR3 sequence reads: CASISLSGVEDTGELFF. DNA for the CDR3: TGTGCCAGCATTTCCCTATCAGGGGTGGAGGACACCGGGGAGCTGTTTTTT.

This clonotype was seen ten or more times. The chain has TRBV4-2 and TRBJ2-5; 8 positions agree with TRBD1. J gave up 1 base and V 3 bases, and 10 bases lay outside the gene matches. Germline CDR1 and CDR2: LGHNA and YNFKEQ. This CDR3 has 17 amino acids. The CDR3 DNA reads TGTGCCAGCAGCCAGTGGTACGGACAGGGTACCCAAGAGACCCAGTACTTC. Residues: CASSQWYGQGTQETQYF.

This clonotype has ten or more counts. The V and J genes are TRBV5-1 and TRBJ2-7; D may be TRBD1 (6 bases). Germline assignment: CDR1 SGHRS and CDR2 YFSETQ. The CDR3 spans 15 residues. V lost 4 bases and J 1 base, leaving 15 bases between the germline ends. The CDR3 sequence is CASSRGQSLSYEQYF. The CDR3 DNA reads as TGCGCCAGCAGCAGAGGACAGTCTCTTTCCTACGAGCAGTACTTC.

At least ten counts were recorded for this clonotype. The chain has TRBV6-2 or TRBV6-3 and TRBJ2-3; D unclear. Trimming pared 6 bases from V and 2 bases from J, leaving 12 bases between. This CDR3 is 14 amino acids long. The V gene's germline CDR1 is MNHEY and CDR2 SVGEGT. The CDR3 DNA is TGTGCCAGCAGACGACTTCAAATCACAGATACGCAGTATTTT. It yields the protein CASRRLQITDTQYF.

This clonotype was seen a handful of times. The chain couples TRBV20-1 to TRBJ1-2; a possible D gene is TRBD1 (5 bases). The length of the CDR3 is 13 residues. Germline CDR1 reads DFQATT; CDR2 reads SNEGSKA (reference sequence). The germline V and J ends were trimmed by 0 bases and 4 bases, with 9 bases remaining between them. CDR3 nucleotides: TGCAGTGCTAGAGACGGGGGATCCTATGGCTACACCTTC. Amino acids: CSARDGGSYGYTF.

This clonotype occurred many times. The rearrangement joins TRBV10-3 to TRBJ2-5, with D perhaps assigned TRBD1 or TRBD2 (5 bases each). CDR3 length: 14 amino acids. Looked up from germline, CDR1 is ENHRY and CDR2 is SYGVKD. The V end was cut by 2 bases, the J end by 7 bases, with 14 bases between. CDR3 region: CAISEMGVQGTQYF. CDR3 coding DNA: TGTGCCATCAGTGAGATGGGGGTTCAGGGGACCCAGTACTTC.

V is TRBV9 and J is TRBJ1-1, with 8 bases lining up with TRBD1. The J segment lost 1 base and the V segment lost 3 bases, leaving 2 bases of the junction unmatched. This CDR3 contains 14 residues. From germline, CDR1 is SGDLS and CDR2 YYNGEE. The CDR3 spells CASSDGQGNTEAFF. The CDR3 region has the DNA TGTGCCAGCAGCGACGGACAGGGGAACACTGAAGCTTTCTTT. Full variable domain (remainder filled in from reference TRBV9 and TRBJ1-1): DSGVTQTPKHLITATGQRVTLRCSPRSGDLSVYWYQQSLDQGLQFLIQYYNGEERAKGNILERFSAQQFPDLHSELNLSSLELGDSALYFCASSDGQGNTEAFFGQGTRLTVV.

This clonotype has a handful of counts. The chain is built from TRBV4-2 and TRBJ2-1; unclear D gene. The germline CDR1 and CDR2 sequences are LGHNA and YNFKEQ. This CDR3 is built from 15 residues. The germline V and J ends were trimmed by 0 bases and 0 bases, with 6 bases remaining between them. The chain's CDR3 is CASSQDRSSYNEQFF. CDR3 nucleotides: TGTGCCAGCAGCCAAGATCGGAGCTCCTACAATGAGCAGTTCTTC.

This clonotype has at least ten counts. This chain links TRBV5-5 with TRBJ1-2; D possibly corresponds to TRBD1 (6 bases). The ends were cut back, 4 bases at V and 2 bases at J, with 6 bases in the middle. Looked up from germline, CDR1 is SGHKS and CDR2 is YYEKEE (reference sequence). This CDR3 is built from 12 residues. The CDR3 DNA reads TGTGCCAGCAGCCAGGGGAACTATGGCTACACCTTC. This encodes CASSQGNYGYTF.

This clonotype was observed a handful of times. The chain links TRBV7-2 to TRBJ1-5, with 12 nucleotides matching TRBD1. The J segment lost 6 bases and the V segment lost 5 bases, leaving 5 bases of the junction unmatched. The CDR3 length is 15 residues. Looked up from germline, CDR1 is SGHTA and CDR2 is FQGNSA. CDR3 sequence (DNA): TGTGCCAGCAGCCTCGGGACAGGGGGCGGTCAGCCCCAGCATTTT. This translates into CASSLGTGGGQPQHF.

Only a few counts were recorded for this clonotype. The rearrangement joins TRBV20-1 to TRBJ2-3; 12 positions agree with TRBD2. V lost 3 bases and J lost 2; bases outside the gene matches: 12. The CDR3 is 18 residues long. Germline CDR1 reads DFQATT; CDR2 reads SNEGSKA (reference sequence). The CDR3 coding sequence is TGCAGTGCTAGGGGCCGACTAGCGGGGGCCTATATCACAGATACGCAGTATTTT. Protein sequence: CSARGRLAGAYITDTQYF.

In its sample, this clonotype was seen many times. This chain links TRBV7-3 with TRBJ2-1; 10 bases are a match to TRBD1. This CDR3 contains 15 residues. With 4 bases clipped from V and 4 bases from J, the junction kept 4 bases outside the gene matches. The germline V gene has CDR1 SGHTA and CDR2 FQGTGA. The DNA for the CDR3 is TGTGCCAGCAGCTCAGACAGGGGGCAGTACAATGAGCAGTTCTTC. Translating it yields CASSSDRGQYNEQFF.

This clonotype has more than one count but fewer than ten. The gene calls are TRBV2 and TRBJ2-7, with TRBD1 as a possible D gene (6 bases). The V end lost 0 bases, the J end lost 0 bases, and 15 bases lay between the germline ends. CDR3 length: 17 amino acids. The germline CDR1 and CDR2 sequences are SNHLY and FYNNEI. The CDR3 sequence: CASSEASTGPVSYEQYF. As DNA, the CDR3 is TGTGCCAGCAGTGAAGCCTCTACAGGGCCAGTCTCCTACGAGCAGTACTTC. Full variable domain (outside the CDR3, taken from reference TRBV2 and TRBJ2-7): EPEVTQTPSHQVTQMGQEVILRCVPISNHLYFYWYRQILGQKVEFLVSFYNNEISEKSEIFDDQFSVERPDGSNFTLKIRSTKLEDSAMYFCASSEASTGPVSYEQYFGPGTRLTVT.

This clonotype was counted ten times or more. This chain links TRBV5-6 with TRBJ2-6; D unresolved. Trimming shortened V by 4 bases and J by 9 bases, and 17 bases separated the two germline ends. Germline V gene lookup returns CDR1 SGHDT and CDR2 YYEEEE. The CDR3 is made up of 15 amino acids. For the CDR3, the DNA is TGTGCCAGCAGCCTCCGAGAGCTCTGGGGCAACGTCCTGACTTTC. It translates to CASSLRELWGNVLTF.

The table lists this clonotype with many counts. The V call is TRBV2, the J call TRBJ2-3, with 8 bases that match TRBD2. Trimming at V came to 8 bases and at J to 2 bases, leaving 9 bases not matched to a gene. Germline-derived CDR1 and CDR2 are SNHLY and FYNNEI. CDR3 length: 15 amino acids. DNA of the CDR3: TGTGCCAGCCGAATAGCGGGAAGAGACACAGATACGCAGTATTTT. Its protein is CASRIAGRDTDTQYF.

This clonotype was seen many times. CDR3 residues: CASREGGQGIHEQYF. The CDR3 nucleotides are TGTGCCAGCAGGGAAGGCGGGCAGGGCATCCACGAGCAGTACTTC. The genes are TRBV6-5 and TRBJ2-7; perhaps D is TRBD1 or TRBD2 (5 bases each). Deletions cut 6 bases from V and 5 bases from J, with 20 bases between. Germline CDR1 and CDR2: MNHEY and SVGAGI. The CDR3 sequence is 15 residues long.

There are many counts of this clonotype. The chain uses TRBV30 and TRBJ2-7; D is possibly TRBD2 (5 bases). The CDR3 has 14 residues. With 3 bases removed from V and 7 bases from J, the gap between germline ends came to 19 bases. Germline V gene sequence: CDR1 GTSNPN, CDR2 SVGIG (reference sequence). The CDR3 is CAWRTTAALWEQYF. DNA for the CDR3: TGTGCCTGGAGGACAACAGCGGCGCTATGGGAGCAGTACTTC.

Many counts were recorded for this clonotype. The chain is built from TRBV5-1 and TRBJ1-5, with a possible D match to TRBD1 (5 bases). The CDR3 has 14 amino acids. Germline assignment: CDR1 SGHRS and CDR2 YFSETQ. V was shortened by 4 bases and J by 9 bases, with 17 bases between the two germline ends. The CDR3 sequence: CASSADMSGGPQHF. CDR3 nucleotides: TGCGCCAGCAGCGCTGACATGAGTGGGGGGCCCCAGCATTTT.

This clonotype came up a few times. The genes are TRBV19 and TRBJ2-5; D might be TRBD1 (5 bases). Trimming shortened V by 6 bases and J by 4 bases, and 9 bases separated the two germline ends. This CDR3 contains 12 residues. The germline gives CDR1 LNHDA, CDR2 SQIVND (reference sequence). The CDR3 reads CASRTGSETQYF. CDR3 sequence (DNA): TGTGCCAGTAGAACAGGATCAGAGACCCAGTACTTC.

There are many counts of this clonotype. V usage is TRBV5-1 and J usage is TRBJ1-1, with 9 positions matching TRBD1. Germline trimming cut 4 bases from V and 1 base from J; bases unmatched to any gene: 2. Germline V gene sequence: CDR1 SGHRS, CDR2 YFSETQ. The CDR3 has 14 amino acids. The CDR3 spells CASSLQGANTEAFF. For the CDR3, the DNA is TGCGCCAGCAGCCTACAGGGGGCGAACACTGAAGCTTTCTTT.